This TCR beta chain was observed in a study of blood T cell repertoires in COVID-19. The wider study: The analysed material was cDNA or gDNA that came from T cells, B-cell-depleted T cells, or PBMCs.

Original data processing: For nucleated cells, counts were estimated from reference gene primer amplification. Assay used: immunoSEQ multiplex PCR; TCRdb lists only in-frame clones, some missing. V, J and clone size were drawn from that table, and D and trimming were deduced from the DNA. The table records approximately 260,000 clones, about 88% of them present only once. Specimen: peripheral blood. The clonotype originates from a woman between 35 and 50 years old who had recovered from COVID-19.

CDR3 in amino acids: CASSSGTGELFF. The CDR3 DNA sequence: TGTGCCAGCAGCTCAGGGACCGGGGAGCTGTTTTTT. This sequence joins TRBV9 and TRBJ2-2, with TRBD1 as a possible D gene (5 bases). The CDR3 loop spans 12 amino acids. V dropped 4 bases and J dropped 5 bases, with 6 bases sitting between them. Looked up from germline, CDR1 is SGDLS and CDR2 is YYNGEE.